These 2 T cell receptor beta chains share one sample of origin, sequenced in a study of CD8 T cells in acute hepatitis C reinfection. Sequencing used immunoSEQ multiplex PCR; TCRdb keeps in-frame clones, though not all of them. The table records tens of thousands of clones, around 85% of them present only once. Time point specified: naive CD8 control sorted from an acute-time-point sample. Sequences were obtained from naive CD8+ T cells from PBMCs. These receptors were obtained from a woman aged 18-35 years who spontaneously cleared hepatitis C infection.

The CDR3: CASSARGVSNQPQHF. In nucleotides, the CDR3 is TGTGCCAGCAGTGCTAGGGGGGTGAGCAATCAGCCCCAGCATTTT. The chain uses TRBV6-5 and TRBJ1-5; D is possibly TRBD1 (6 bases). The length of the CDR3 is 15 residues. CDR1 is MNHEY, CDR2 SVGAGI, per germline. V was pared by 5 bases and J by 1 base, with 12 bases between.

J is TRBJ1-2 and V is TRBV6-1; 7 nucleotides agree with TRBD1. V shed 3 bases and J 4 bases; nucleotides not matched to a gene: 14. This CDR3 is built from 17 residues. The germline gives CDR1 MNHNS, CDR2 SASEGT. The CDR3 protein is CASSDNLRTGVGYGYTF. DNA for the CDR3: TGTGCCAGCAGTGACAACCTGAGAACAGGGGTAGGCTATGGCTACACCTTC.